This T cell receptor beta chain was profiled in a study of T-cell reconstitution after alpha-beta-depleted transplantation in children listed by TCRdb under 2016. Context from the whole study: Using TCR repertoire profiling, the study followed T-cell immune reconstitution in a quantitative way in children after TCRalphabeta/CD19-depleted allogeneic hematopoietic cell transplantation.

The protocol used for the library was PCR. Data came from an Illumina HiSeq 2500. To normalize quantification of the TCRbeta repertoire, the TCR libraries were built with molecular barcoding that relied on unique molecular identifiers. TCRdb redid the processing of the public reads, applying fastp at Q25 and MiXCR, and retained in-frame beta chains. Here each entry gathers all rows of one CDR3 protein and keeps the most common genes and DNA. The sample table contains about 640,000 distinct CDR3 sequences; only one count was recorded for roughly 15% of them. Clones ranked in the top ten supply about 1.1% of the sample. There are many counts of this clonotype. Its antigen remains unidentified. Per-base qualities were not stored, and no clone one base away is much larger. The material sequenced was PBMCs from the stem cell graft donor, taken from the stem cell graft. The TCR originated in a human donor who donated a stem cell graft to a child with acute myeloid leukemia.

CDR3 sequence: CASSFNPTDTQYF. The nucleotide sequence reads as follows: TGCGCCAGCAGCTTCAATCCGACAGATACGCAGTATTTT. This chain joins TRBV5-1 to TRBJ2-3; the D gene cannot be resolved reliably. The junction shows trimming of 2 bases on V and 3 bases on J, plus 7 bases between the germline ends. Based on the germline V gene, the CDR1 and CDR2 sequences are SGHRS and YFSETQ. Inclusive of the bounding cysteine and phenylalanine, the CDR3 is 13 residues long. The read is trimmed to its CDR3 DNA, 39 bases read in frame from base 1.